A single T cell receptor beta chain is shown here with its context. Its specific antigen is unknown. Per-base quality was not reported, and no clone a single base away is much larger than it. This sample is part of a study of vaccination and CD4 T cells after COVID-19 (dated by TCRdb to between 2021 and 2024). General notes on the study: Convalescent patients had a positive SARS-CoV-2 result on nasal swab PCR, and of these patients, some ten had mild disease and one had severe disease. The convalescent cohort comprised six males and four females, including two Hispanic individuals, seven Caucasians, two Asians and one multiracial person. Each participant got two doses of either the Pfizer-BioNTech BNT162b2 vaccine (n=8) or the Moderna mRNA-1273 vaccine (n=2). Post-COVID blood samples from convalescent patients were collected a median of roughly 100 days after diagnosis, with a range of 35 to 161 days. The time from the second vaccine dose to post-vaccine blood sampling had a median of roughly 79 days and ranged from about 14 to 241 days. Overlapping spike peptide pools from SARS-CoV-2 and from the common cold coronaviruses HCoV-NL63, HCoV-OC43 and HCoV-229E were used as culture stimuli. Control cultures used a CEFX viral epitope pool as positive control, an HIV-1 Nef peptide pool as negative control, or no peptide. In approximately eleven COVID-19 convalescent patients and 4 infection-naive healthy vaccine recipients, the spike-specific CD4+ TCR repertoire before mRNA vaccination was compared with the repertoire after mRNA vaccination.

The method behind the library was PCR. At the Johns Hopkins FTIC core, DNA from the cultured CD4+ T cells underwent TCR sequencing with the Oncomine TCR Beta short-read assay. Genomic DNA was extracted from the cultured CD4+ T cells with the QIAamp micro DNA kit. The Oncomine TCR Beta libraries from cultured CD4+ T cells were pooled using unique dual indexes and then sequenced on an Illumina iSeq 100. Regarding the original processing steps: Non-productive sequences were filtered out, and CDR3s that did not start with C, did not end with F or W, or were shorter than 7 amino acids were discarded. Antigen-specific clonotypes were identified with the MANAFEST web application by comparing peptide-stimulated wells with reference and other culture wells. Positive clones required FDR below 0.05, an odds ratio above 5, and productive frequency above 0.1% in at least two of three replicate wells. Cross-reactive clonotypes were defined as significantly expanded in both SARS-CoV-2 spike wells and at least one common cold coronavirus spike condition. Using R version 3.6.1, CDR3 homology was evaluated through Levenshtein distances (stringdist) along with unrooted phylogenetic trees (ape). TCRdb ran its own pipeline on the public reads, namely fastp trimming at Q25 and MiXCR clone calling, and kept in-frame beta chains. Each record represents a unique CDR3 protein, reported with the most common genes and DNA among its rows. These V and J calls rely on TCRdb rather than the paper's analysis. The sample table records about 4,600 distinct CDR3 sequences; approximately 29% of these occur just once. The ten largest clones capture roughly 34% of the sample.

The treatment or condition label of this sample denotes: roughly 11-day PBMC culture with coronavirus spike peptide pools or control peptides (ViraFEST assay). The ViraFEST assay, used in the study, expanded antigen-specific T cells with peptide pools and then identified the expanded clonotypes through TCR sequencing. Positive SARS-CoV-2 PCR tests in the convalescent patients dated from March to December 2020, before Alpha, Beta and Delta variants emerged in the United States. PBMCs were cultured at around 2.2 million per well in IMDM supplemented with approximately 5% human AB serum and 10 IU/ml IL-2, with approximately 9.2 ug/ml peptide pools added. On days 3 and 7, half of the culture medium was replaced with fresh IL-2-containing medium. After ten to eleven days of culture, CD4+ T cells were isolated by negative selection using the EasySep CD4+ T cell isolation kit. Ficoll-Paque Plus gradient centrifugation was used to isolate PBMCs from whole blood, and the isolated PBMCs were then either used fresh or cryopreserved at -140C. Each culture condition was generally run in triplicate wells.

Overall study results and their limits: The median count of SARS-CoV-2-reactive clonotypes went up from 20 to 25 after infection to some 38 after vaccination, although the change was not significant. Of the vaccine-specific clones found in convalescent patients, nearly all (304 of 307) were mono-reactive for SARS-CoV-2 spike instead of being cross-reactive with common cold coronaviruses. The number of convalescent patients in the study was relatively small, and the study did not examine early timepoints following natural infection. In convalescent patients, a median around 90% of post-vaccine SARS-CoV-2-reactive clones were detected only after vaccination, suggesting vaccine-specific priming.

V is pared back by 5 bases and J by 0 bases, with 5 bases lying between the germline termini. The germline V gene yields MNHNS for CDR1 and SASEGT for CDR2. Including the terminal cysteine and phenylalanine, the CDR3 comprises 13 residues. The entry retains the CDR3 DNA only, 39 bases that are in frame from base 1. The chain couples TRBV6-1 to TRBJ1-3; no confident D gene assignment can be made. Source material: CD4+ T cells from blood, cultured in vitro. This clonotype originated in a human donor who had recovered from COVID-19. CDR3 sequence: CASSTDSGNTIYF. The nucleotide sequence is given as TGTGCCAGCAGTACCGACTCTGGAAACACCATATATTTT.